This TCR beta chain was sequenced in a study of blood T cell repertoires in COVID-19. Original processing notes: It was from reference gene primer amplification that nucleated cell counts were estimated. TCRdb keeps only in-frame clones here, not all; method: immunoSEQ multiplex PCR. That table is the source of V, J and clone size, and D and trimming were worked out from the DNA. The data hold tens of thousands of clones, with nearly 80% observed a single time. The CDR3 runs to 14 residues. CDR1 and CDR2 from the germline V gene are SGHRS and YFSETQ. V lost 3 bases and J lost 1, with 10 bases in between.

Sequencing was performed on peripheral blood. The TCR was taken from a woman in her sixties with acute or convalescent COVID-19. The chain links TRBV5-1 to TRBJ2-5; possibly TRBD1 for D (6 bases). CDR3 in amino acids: CASSSQGSQETQYF. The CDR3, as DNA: TGCGCCAGCAGCTCGCAGGGGTCCCAAGAGACCCAGTACTTC. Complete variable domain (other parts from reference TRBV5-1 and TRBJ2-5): KAGVTQTPRYLIKTRGQQVTLSCSPISGHRSVSWYQQTPGQGLQFLFEYFSETQRNKGNFPGRFSGRQFSNSRSEMNVSTLELGDSALYLCASSSQGSQETQYFGPGTRLLVL.